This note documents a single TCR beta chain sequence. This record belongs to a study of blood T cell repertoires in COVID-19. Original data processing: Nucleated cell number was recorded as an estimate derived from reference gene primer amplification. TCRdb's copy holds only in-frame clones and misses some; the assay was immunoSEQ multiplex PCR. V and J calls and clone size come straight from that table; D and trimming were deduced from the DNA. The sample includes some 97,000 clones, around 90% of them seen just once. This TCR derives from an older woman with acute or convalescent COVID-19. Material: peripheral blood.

The CDR3 loop is CASSALDGGIEKLFF. The CDR3 DNA follows: TGTGCCAGCAGCGCTCTGGACGGCGGGATTGAAAAACTGTTTTTT. This chain joins TRBV5-6 and TRBJ1-4; D not resolved. The CDR3 contains 15 residues. The ends were cut back, 4 bases at V and 7 bases at J, with 17 bases in the middle. CDR1 and CDR2 (germline): SGHDT, YYEEEE.